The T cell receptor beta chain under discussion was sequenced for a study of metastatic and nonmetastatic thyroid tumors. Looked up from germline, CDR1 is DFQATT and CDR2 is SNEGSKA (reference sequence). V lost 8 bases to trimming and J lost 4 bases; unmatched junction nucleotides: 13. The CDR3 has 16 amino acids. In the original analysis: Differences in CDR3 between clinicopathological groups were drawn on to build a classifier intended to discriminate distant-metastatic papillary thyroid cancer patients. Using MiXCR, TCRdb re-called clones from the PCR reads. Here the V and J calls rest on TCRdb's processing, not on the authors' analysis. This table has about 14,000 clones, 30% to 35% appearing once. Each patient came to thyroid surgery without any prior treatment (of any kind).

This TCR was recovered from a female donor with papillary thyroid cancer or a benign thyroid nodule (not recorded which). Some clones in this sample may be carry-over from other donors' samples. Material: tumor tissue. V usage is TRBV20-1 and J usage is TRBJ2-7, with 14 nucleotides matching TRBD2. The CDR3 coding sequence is TGCAGTTTTAAAGGACTAGCGGGAGGATCGGGATACGAGCAGTACTTC. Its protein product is CSFKGLAGGSGYEQYF.